A selection of T cell receptor beta chains follows, all from one sample in a study of blood T cell repertoires in COVID-19. Clones were read by immunoSEQ multiplex PCR, and TCRdb kept only the in-frame ones, dropping some. The sample includes about 480,000 clones, around 87% of them seen just once. The specimen sequenced was PBMCs or T cells enriched from blood (not recorded which). The receptors stem from a woman between 35 and 50 years old who had recovered from COVID-19. Each CDR3 is given without its conserved first and last residue.

V	length	J	CDR3
TRBV11-3	11	TRBJ2-1	ASSSSGYNEQF
TRBV28	12	TRBJ2-7	ASSPGLGSYEQY
TRBV28	12	TRBJ2-7	ASSPHTGPYEQY
TRBV27	13	TRBJ1-4	ASRRQGGANEKLF
TRBV7-2	11	TRBJ2-3	ASRSREKDTQY
TRBV5-6	13	TRBJ1-1	ASSQRQVPNTEAF
TRBV21-1	16	TRBJ1-5	ASSKVGRVNVTNQPQH
TRBV27	10	TRBJ1-1	ASSLSSGEAF
TRBV12-5	11	TRBJ1-2	ASGFPPGATYT
TRBV3-1/TRBV3-2	12	TRBJ1-1	ASRAGQGRAEAF